The 13 T cell receptor beta chains below come from one sample, sequenced in a study of immune heterogeneity within non-small cell lung tumors. TCR beta CDR3 regions came from multiplex PCR with 32 forward V and 13 reverse J primers. TCRdb called the multiplex PCR reads again in MiXCR, with one record for every CDR3 protein. The profile shows 15,000 or so distinct CDR3 sequences, 25% to 35% of them singletons. The template for each sample was approximately 0.65 ug of genomic DNA, which had been extracted from bulk tumor tissue. Taken during surgery, several biopsies per primary tumor were spaced as far apart as possible within the tumor mass. Patients underwent curative surgery for non-small cell lung cancer (untreated and newly diagnosed). The specimen sequenced was lung tumor tissue. These receptors all come from a man between 35 and 55 years old with non-small cell lung cancer.

On this clonotype itself: A much larger clone lies a single base off, so this may be a read error. The chain links TRBV11-2 to TRBJ1-4; TRBD1 matches at 10 bases. V trimming: 5 bases; J trimming: 7 bases; junction bases outside the gene matches: 4. The germline gives CDR1 SGHAT, CDR2 FQNNGV. This CDR3 comprises 14 residues. For the CDR3, the DNA is TGTGCCAGCAGCGGGACAGGGGAGAGTGAAAAACTGTTTTTT. Its translation is CASSGTGESEKLFF.

This clonotype was counted many times. The genes are TRBV5-1 and TRBJ1-4; 9 bases line up with TRBD1. The V and J ends lost 4 bases and 8 bases, in that order; junction bases with no gene match: 6. The germline V gene has CDR1 SGHRS and CDR2 YFSETQ. The CDR3 spans 14 residues. CDR3 DNA sequence: TGCGCCAGCAGCATTGGGACAGGGTTCGAAAAACTGTTTTTT. Its protein is CASSIGTGFEKLFF.

A word on this clonotype: Possible read error: a much larger clone is one base away. The J gene is TRBJ1-1, the V gene TRBV10-3; TRBD1 might be the D (5 bases). Germline loops: CDR1 ENHRY, CDR2 SYGVKD. Deletions cut 6 bases from V and 1 base from J, with 15 bases between. The CDR3 covers 15 residues. CDR3 residues: CAIRETGTSNTEAFF. CDR3 bases: TGTGCCATCAGAGAAACCGGGACGTCGAACACTGAAGCTTTCTTT.

This clonotype was recorded at least ten times. The chain has TRBV20-1 and TRBJ2-1; D might be TRBD2 (6 bases). The CDR3 is 16 amino acids. V gave up 5 bases and J gave up 1 base, with 18 bases separating them. Germline loops: CDR1 DFQATT, CDR2 SNEGSKA (reference sequence). The CDR3 loop reads CSALEGLRASYNEQFF. CDR3 coding DNA: TGCAGTGCTTTGGAGGGGCTACGTGCTTCCTACAATGAGCAGTTCTTC.

This clonotype was seen many times. The J gene is TRBJ2-1, the V gene TRBV7-3, with D uncertain. The CDR3 has 16 residues. Germline CDR1 is SGHTA and CDR2 is FQGTGA. Trimming cost V 1 base and J 0 bases, with 10 bases left between them. The CDR3 DNA follows: TGTGCCAGCAGCTTAATGGCGTTGAGCTCCTACAATGAGCAGTTCTTC. It is translated as CASSLMALSSYNEQFF.

The V gene is TRBV5-4, the J gene TRBJ2-3, with 12 bases lining up with TRBD2. With V trimmed by 0 bases and J by 2 bases, 4 bases remained unmatched. CDR1 and CDR2 (germline): SGHNT, YYREEE (reference sequence). The CDR3 is 17 amino acids. CDR3: CASSLAPSGRATDTQYF. The CDR3 nucleotides read TGTGCCAGCAGCTTGGCTCCTAGCGGGAGGGCCACAGATACGCAGTATTTT.

This clonotype was seen once. A read error may explain this, as a much larger clone is one base away. The gene calls are TRBV19 and TRBJ1-2, with D perhaps TRBD1 (6 bases). The germline V and J ends were trimmed by 4 bases and 1 base, with 13 bases remaining between them. The CDR3 has 15 residues. The germline V gene has CDR1 LNHDA and CDR2 SQIVND (reference sequence). The CDR3: CASSKTGPNNYGYTF. CDR3 in DNA: TGTGCCAGTAGTAAGACAGGCCCGAATAACTATGGCTACACCTTC. The full variable domain, its missing parts supplied by reference TRBV19 and TRBJ1-2, is DGGITQSPKYLFRKEGQNVTLSCEQNLNHDAMYWYRQDPGQGLRLIYYSQIVNDFQKGDIAEGYSVSREKKESFPLTVTSAQKNPTAFYLCASSKTGPNNYGYTFGSGTRLTVV.

A remark on this clonotype: One base away lies a much larger clone, so this may be a sequencing read error. The chain combines TRBV5-1 with TRBJ2-2, with D possibly being TRBD2 (6 bases). There are 18 residues in the CDR3. The V gene's germline CDR1 is SGHRS and CDR2 YFSETQ. The CDR3 coding sequence is TGCGCCAGCATCTTGGCTCTAGGACTATCCGGTGACACCGGGGAGCTGTTTTTT. This encodes CASILALGLSGDTGELFF.

Many counts were recorded for this clonotype. The gene calls are TRBV7-2 and TRBJ2-7; 8 bases are a match to TRBD2. CDR3 length: 15 residues. CDR1 SGHTA and CDR2 FQGNSA come from the germline V gene. V dropped 5 bases and J dropped 2; count of bases not matched to a gene: 8. The CDR3 DNA follows: TGTGCCAGCAGCCCAGGGTCGGGAGGGCCCTACGAGCAGTACTTC. Protein: CASSPGSGGPYEQYF. The variable domain in full, with the rest retrieved from reference TRBV7-2 and TRBJ2-7, is GAGVSQSPSNKVTEKGKDVELRCDPISGHTALYWYRQSLGQGLEFLIYFQGNSAPDKSGLPSDRFSAERTGGSVSTLTIQRTQQEDSAVYLCASSPGSGGPYEQYFGPGTRLTVT.

This clonotype was seen at least ten times. This sequence joins TRBV7-8 and TRBJ1-1, with 7 bases identical to TRBD1. Germline CDR1 is SGHVS and CDR2 is FQNEAQ. The J segment lost 6 bases and the V segment lost 5 bases, leaving 6 bases of the junction unmatched. The CDR3 spans 13 residues. The CDR3 bases are TGTGCCAGCAGCCCCGTCAGGGGGTCTGAAGCTTTCTTT. Protein product: CASSPVRGSEAFF.

This clonotype occurred many times. The chain has TRBV27 and TRBJ1-2; TRBD1 aligns across 7 bases. The junction had 12 bases not matched to a gene; V was cut back by 5 bases and J by 6 bases. Per germline, CDR1 MNHEY and CDR2 SMNVEV (reference sequence). The CDR3 is made up of 15 amino acids. CDR3 DNA: TGTGCCAGCAGTCCGTCGGACAGGACGGGGCATGGCTACACCTTC. Protein product: CASSPSDRTGHGYTF.

This clonotype has just a few counts. The chain uses TRBV9 and TRBJ1-1; 8 bases map to TRBD1. The CDR3 contains 16 residues. The ends lost 0 bases at V and 5 bases at J; junction bases unmatched: 9. Germline CDR1 is SGDLS and CDR2 is YYNGEE. The CDR3 DNA reads TGTGCCAGCAGCGTAGAAGGGACAGGCGCCGGGACTGAAGCTTTCTTT. The encoded protein is CASSVEGTGAGTEAFF. The full variable domain, with the rest looked up from reference TRBV9 and TRBJ1-1, is DSGVTQTPKHLITATGQRVTLRCSPRSGDLSVYWYQQSLDQGLQFLIQYYNGEERAKGNILERFSAQQFPDLHSELNLSSLELGDSALYFCASSVEGTGAGTEAFFGQGTRLTVV.

This clonotype was observed many times. The J gene is TRBJ2-5, the V gene TRBV10-3; the D is unclear. The germline V gene has CDR1 ENHRY and CDR2 SYGVKD. V lost 8 bases, J lost 1 base, and 11 bases lay in between. The CDR3 covers 13 residues. The CDR3 reads CAIGDSFQETQYF. CDR3 DNA sequence: TGTGCCATCGGAGACTCGTTCCAAGAGACCCAGTACTTC.